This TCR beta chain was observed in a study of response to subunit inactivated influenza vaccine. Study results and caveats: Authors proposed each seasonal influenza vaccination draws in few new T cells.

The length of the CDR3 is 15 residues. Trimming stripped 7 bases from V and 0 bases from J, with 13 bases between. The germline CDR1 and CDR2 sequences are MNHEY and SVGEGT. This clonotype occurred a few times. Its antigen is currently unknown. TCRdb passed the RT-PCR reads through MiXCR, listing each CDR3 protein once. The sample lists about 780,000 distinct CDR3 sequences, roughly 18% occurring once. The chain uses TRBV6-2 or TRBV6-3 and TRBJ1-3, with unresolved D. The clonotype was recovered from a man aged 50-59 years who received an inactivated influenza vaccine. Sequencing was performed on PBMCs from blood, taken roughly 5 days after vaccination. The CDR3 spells CASNEDSHSGNTIYF. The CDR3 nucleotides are TGTGCCAGCAACGAGGACTCACACTCTGGAAACACCATATATTTT.